Presented here are 3 T cell receptor beta chains from one specimen sequenced in a study of blood T cell repertoires in COVID-19. Generated by immunoSEQ multiplex PCR, the TCRdb table keeps only in-frame clones and is missing some. The data hold roughly 350,000 clones, with 85% observed a single time. The sequenced sample was peripheral blood. The receptors here all came from a woman aged 18-29 years with acute or convalescent COVID-19.

Points on this clone: The same CDR3 also results from other DNA sequences found in this sample. J is TRBJ1-6 and V is TRBV11-2; maybe TRBD1 (5 bases). Per germline, CDR1 SGHAT and CDR2 FQNNGV. The CDR3 runs to 14 residues. Trimming took off 3 bases at V and 7 bases at J, with 10 bases between the two ends. The CDR3 DNA sequence: TGTGCCAGCAGCTTGGGTCAGGGAAATTCACCCCTCCACTTT. It specifies CASSLGQGNSPLHF.

The chain is built from TRBV29-1 and TRBJ1-3; D possibly corresponds to TRBD1 (6 bases). Looked up from germline, CDR1 is SQVTM and CDR2 is ANQGSEA. V gave up 6 bases and J gave up 2 bases, with 11 bases separating them. This CDR3 region has 13 residues. DNA of the CDR3: TGCAGCGTCCCAGGGGCCGCTGGAAACACCATATATTTT. Encoded protein: CSVPGAAGNTIYF.

The rearrangement joins TRBV2 to TRBJ1-2, with 7 nucleotides matching TRBD1. This CDR3 contains 13 residues. Germline CDR1 is SNHLY and CDR2 is FYNNEI. Unmatched junction bases numbered 3, after V lost 1 base and J lost 7 bases. For the CDR3, the DNA is TGTGCCAGCAGTGAAGGACAGGGCCGTGGCTACACCTTC. The encoded protein is CASSEGQGRGYTF.